Following are 3 T cell receptor beta chains from one sample sequenced in a study of blood T cells in healthy people across ages (dated by TCRdb to between 2015 and 2017). The receptor library was made with 5' RACE. The sequencer listed for this sample is Illumina HiSeq 2500. A second PCR of about 7 to 12 cycles was run with a J-beta primer mix and a sample-barcoded 5' primer. TCRdb trimmed the raw reads at Q25, called clones with MiXCR and kept productive beta chains. A single entry per CDR3 protein holds the most common genes and DNA from its merged rows. This sample comprises under 1,100,000 distinct CDR3 sequences, under 30% of them detected only once. The top ten clonotypes cover 0.65% to 0.75% of the sample. This sample was shared with a second study, whose subject was T cells of mothers and their children.

Sequenced: blood. These receptor sequences come from a girl aged 2 to 9 in good health.

The chain is built from TRBV7-9 and TRBJ2-7; 9 bases fit TRBD1. Germline lookup yields CDR1 SEHNR and CDR2 FQNEAQ (reference sequence). With 0 bases clipped from V and 5 bases from J, the junction kept 8 bases outside the gene matches. The CDR3 has 16 amino acids. For the CDR3, the DNA is TGTGCCAGCAGCTTAGCGGGGGACAGGGAAGTCGACGAGCAGTACTTC. It codes for CASSLAGDREVDEQYF. Full variable domain (missing parts from reference TRBV7-9 and TRBJ2-7): DTGVSQNPRHKITKRGQNVTFRCDPISEHNRLYWYRQTLGQGPEFLTYFQNEAQLEKSRLLSDRFSAERPKGSFSTLEIQRTEQGDSAMYLCASSLAGDREVDEQYFGPGTRLTVT.

The chain uses TRBV20-1 and TRBJ2-5; the match to TRBD1 covers 7 bases. The germline gives CDR1 DFQATT, CDR2 SNEGSKA (reference sequence). V gave up 6 bases and J gave up 2 bases; unmatched junction bases: 6. The CDR3 length is 13 residues. CDR3 in amino acids: CSAYRDRQETQYF. The DNA of the CDR3 is TGCAGTGCGTACCGGGACAGACAAGAGACCCAGTACTTC.

V and J are TRBV4-1 and TRBJ2-1; D might be TRBD2 (5 bases). CDR3 length: 14 amino acids. V was trimmed by 2 bases and J by 8 bases, leaving 13 bases between them. Germline assignment: CDR1 MGHRA and CDR2 YSYEKL. The DNA of the CDR3 is TGCGCCAGCAGCCAATCCGGCCTAGCCCATGAGCAGTTCTTC. Translating gives CASSQSGLAHEQFF.